Reported below is one T cell receptor beta chain. The data belong to a study of blood T cell repertoires in COVID-19. Overall study context: Sources were T cells, B-cell-depleted T cells, or PBMCs; the material itself was cDNA or gDNA.

The repertoire was sequenced with immunoSEQ multiplex PCR; TCRdb's copy has only in-frame clones and lacks some. The profile shows 300,000 to 350,000 clones, 90% of them singletons. Patients at the Seattle site were enrolled during active infection and followed longitudinally. This receptor was obtained from a woman in her thirties or forties with COVID-19, enrolled during active disease. Sequenced: peripheral blood.

The CDR3 DNA reads as TGTGCCAGCAGACTCACCGGGGAGCTGTTTTTT. It encodes CASRLTGELFF. V is TRBV6-6 and J is TRBJ2-2; unclear D gene. CDR1 is MNHNY and CDR2 is SVGAGI in the germline V gene (reference sequence). V was pared by 6 bases and J by 4 bases, with 3 bases between. This CDR3 spans 11 amino acids.